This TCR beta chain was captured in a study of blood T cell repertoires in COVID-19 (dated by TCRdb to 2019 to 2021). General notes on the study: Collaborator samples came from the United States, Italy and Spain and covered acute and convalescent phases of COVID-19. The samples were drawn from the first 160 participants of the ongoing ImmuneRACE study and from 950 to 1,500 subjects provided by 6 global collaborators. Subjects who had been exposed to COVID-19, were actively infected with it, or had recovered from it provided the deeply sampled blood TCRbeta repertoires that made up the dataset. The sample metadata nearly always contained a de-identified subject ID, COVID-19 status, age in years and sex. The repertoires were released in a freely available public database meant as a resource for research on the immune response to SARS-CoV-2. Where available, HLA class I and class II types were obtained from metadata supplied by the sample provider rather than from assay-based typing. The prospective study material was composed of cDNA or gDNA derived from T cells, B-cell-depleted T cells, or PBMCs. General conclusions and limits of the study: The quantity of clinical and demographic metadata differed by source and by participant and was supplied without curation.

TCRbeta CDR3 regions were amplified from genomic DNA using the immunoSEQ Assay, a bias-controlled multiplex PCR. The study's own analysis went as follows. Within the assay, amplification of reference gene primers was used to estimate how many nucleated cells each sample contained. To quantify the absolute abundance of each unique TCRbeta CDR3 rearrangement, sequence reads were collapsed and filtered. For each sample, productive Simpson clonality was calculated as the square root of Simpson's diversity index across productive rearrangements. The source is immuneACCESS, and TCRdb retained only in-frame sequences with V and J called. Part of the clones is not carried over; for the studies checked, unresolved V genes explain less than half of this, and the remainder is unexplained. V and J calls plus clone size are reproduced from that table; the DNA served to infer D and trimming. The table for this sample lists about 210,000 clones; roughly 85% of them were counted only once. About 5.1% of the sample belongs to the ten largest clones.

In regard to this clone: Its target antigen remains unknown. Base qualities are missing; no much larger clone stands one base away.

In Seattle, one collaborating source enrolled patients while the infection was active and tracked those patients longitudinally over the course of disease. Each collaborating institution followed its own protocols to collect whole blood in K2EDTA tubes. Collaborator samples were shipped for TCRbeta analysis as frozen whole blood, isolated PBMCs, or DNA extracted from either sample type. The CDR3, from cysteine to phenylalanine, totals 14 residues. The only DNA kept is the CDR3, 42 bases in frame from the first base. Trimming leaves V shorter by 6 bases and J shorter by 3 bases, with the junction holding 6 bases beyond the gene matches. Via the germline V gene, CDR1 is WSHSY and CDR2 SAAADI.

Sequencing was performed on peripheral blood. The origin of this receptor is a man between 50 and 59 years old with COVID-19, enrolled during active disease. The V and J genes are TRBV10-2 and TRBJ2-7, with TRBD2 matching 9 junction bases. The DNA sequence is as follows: TGCGCCAGCAGCCCCGCGGGGGGGAACTACGAGCAGTACTTC. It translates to CASSPAGGNYEQYF.